The subject of this entry is one T cell receptor (beta chain). Its antigen is as yet unknown. This entry comes from a study of OX40 agonist ivuxolimab in advanced cancers. At the level of the study: With a range of about 23 to 90, age averaged approximately 64 years, and roughly 80% were male.

The assay was immunoSEQ multiplex PCR, and TCRdb's table has in-frame clones only and misses some. The sample yields approximately 77,000 clones, 85% to 90% seen once. Notes on the study in general: Clonal expansion by week 6 occurred in CD4+ and CD8+ blood T cells (at 0.1 to 3.0 mg/kg).

CDR1 is SGHRS and CDR2 is YFSETQ in the germline V gene. Trimming removed 9 bases from V and 1 base from J, with 19 bases in between. The CDR3 covers 15 residues. The chain employs TRBV5-1 and TRBJ1-1, with D possibly being TRBD1 (5 bases). The sample here was CD4+ or CD8+ T cells sorted from blood, taken in a trial of the OX40 agonist ivuxolimab. The sequence was collected from an adult with an advanced solid tumor such as melanoma, head and neck, liver or kidney cancer. The CDR3 bases are TGCGCCACCGCGGTCCAGGGAACAGGGAACACTGAAGCTTTCTTT. Translation: CATAVQGTGNTEAFF.